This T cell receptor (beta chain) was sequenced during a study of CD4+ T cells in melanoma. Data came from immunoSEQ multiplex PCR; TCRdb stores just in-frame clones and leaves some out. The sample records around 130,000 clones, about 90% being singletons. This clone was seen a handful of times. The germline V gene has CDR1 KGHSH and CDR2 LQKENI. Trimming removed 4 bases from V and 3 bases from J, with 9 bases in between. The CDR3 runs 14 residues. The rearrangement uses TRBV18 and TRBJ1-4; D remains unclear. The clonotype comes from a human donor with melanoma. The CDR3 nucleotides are TGTGCCAGCTCACAAGTCCTGGCTAATGAAAAACTGTTTTTT. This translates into CASSQVLANEKLFF.